A single sample is the source of the 22 T cell receptor beta chains below, sequenced in a study of blood T cell repertoires in COVID-19. Assay: immunoSEQ multiplex PCR; the TCRdb copy retains only in-frame clones and omits some. The sample yields 180,000 or so clones, more than 75% seen once. Material for sequencing was peripheral blood. These receptors came from a woman in her forties or fifties with active or convalescent COVID-19.

V is TRBV19 and J is TRBJ2-5; TRBD2 is a possible D gene (5 bases). Germline-derived CDR1 and CDR2 are LNHDA and SQIVND (reference sequence). Deletions cut 2 bases from V and 5 bases from J, with 12 bases between. This CDR3 comprises 14 residues. CDR3 sequence (DNA): TGTGCCAGTAGTATATATGCGGGCTGGGAGACCCAGTACTTC. Its protein product is CASSIYAGWETQYF.

This clone was detected once. The chain has TRBV7-3 and TRBJ1-5; D gene unclear. This CDR3 is built from 12 residues. CDR1 SGHTA and CDR2 FQGTGA come from the germline V gene. The germline V and J ends were trimmed by 0 bases and 7 bases, with 4 bases remaining between them. The CDR3 region is CASSLTLQPQHF. The CDR3 DNA follows: TGTGCCAGCAGCTTAACCCTGCAGCCCCAGCATTTT.

In this sample, this clone turned up once. The CDR3 loop reads CASSQRGPGGDTQYF. CDR3 sequence (DNA): TGTGCCAGCAGTCAACGGGGGCCCGGGGGGGATACGCAGTATTTT. The rearrangement links TRBV28 to TRBJ2-3; tentative D call: TRBD2 (7 bases). This CDR3 contains 15 residues. V gave up 5 bases and J gave up 6 bases, with 18 bases separating them. CDR1 and CDR2 (germline): MDHEN, SYDVKM.

The rearrangement links TRBV3-1 (or the pseudogene TRBV3-2) to TRBJ2-7, with TRBD1 as a possible D gene (5 bases). The CDR3 totals 15 residues. V lost 4 bases to trimming and J lost 7 bases, with 20 bases between them. Germline values: CDR1 LGHDT, CDR2 YNNKEL (reference sequence). The CDR3: CASSPKVLGEGEQYF. CDR3 nucleotides: TGTGCCAGCAGCCCCAAGGTTCTAGGGGAAGGGGAGCAGTACTTC.

The gene calls are TRBV24-1 and TRBJ2-1; 8 bases fit TRBD1. The germline CDR1 and CDR2 sequences are KGHDR and SFDVKD. The CDR3 contains 16 residues. V trimming: 4 bases; J trimming: 2 bases; junction bases outside the gene matches: 6. As DNA, the CDR3 is TGTGCCACCAGTGACAGGACAGGGAAGGCCTACAATGAGCAGTTCTTC. As protein: CATSDRTGKAYNEQFF.

This clone appeared a few times. J is TRBJ1-1 and V is TRBV5-6, with D perhaps matching TRBD1 (5 bases). There are 15 residues in the CDR3. The germline gives CDR1 SGHDT, CDR2 YYEEEE. Between the trimmed V and J ends, which lost 4 bases and 0 bases, there was a span of 13 bases. CDR3 in DNA: TGTGCCAGCAGCCGGGGGGAACTCCTGAACACTGAAGCTTTCTTT. Amino acids: CASSRGELLNTEAFF. The whole variable domain, filled in from reference TRBV5-6 and TRBJ1-1, reads DAGVTQSPTHLIKTRGQQVTLRCSPKSGHDTVSWYQQALGQGPQFIFQYYEEEERQRGNFPDRFSGHQFPNYSSELNVNALLLGDSALYLCASSRGELLNTEAFFGQGTRLTVV.

The chain has TRBV18 and TRBJ1-1; the D is unclear. Per germline, CDR1 KGHSH and CDR2 LQKENI. The CDR3 consists of 13 residues. Trimming removed 4 bases at V and 6 bases at J, with 12 bases between. CDR3 sequence: CASSRLGGSEAFF. The CDR3 DNA reads as TGTGCCAGCTCACGGCTTGGAGGGTCTGAAGCTTTCTTT.

This clone showed up just a few times. This chain links TRBV5-1 with TRBJ1-1; 9 nucleotides agree with TRBD1. This CDR3 contains 15 residues. The V gene end was trimmed by 6 bases and the J gene end by 2 bases; junction bases not matched to a gene: 8. CDR1 and CDR2 (germline): SGHRS, YFSETQ. The CDR3 nucleotides are TGCGCCAGCACCACAGGGGGCGGAAGAAACACTGAAGCTTTCTTT. Residues: CASTTGGGRNTEAFF.

This chain links TRBV5-1 with TRBJ2-1; no reliable D call. Trimming removed 0 bases from V and 2 bases from J, with 6 bases in between. The CDR3 contains 14 residues. Germline V CDR1 and CDR2: SGHRS, YFSETQ. The CDR3 DNA reads as TGCGCCAGCAGCTTGGAACTGGCCTACAATGAGCAGTTCTTC. It translates to CASSLELAYNEQFF.

The chain carries TRBV28 and TRBJ1-2; a possible D gene is TRBD1 (5 bases). The V gene lost 7 bases and the J gene lost 5 bases, with 14 bases spanning the gap. The germline V gene encodes CDR1 MDHEN and CDR2 SYDVKM. The CDR3 is 13 residues long. The CDR3 reads CASISSGWYGYTF. CDR3 nucleotides: TGTGCCAGCATCTCTTCAGGGTGGTATGGCTACACCTTC.

J is TRBJ2-1 and V is TRBV7-6; D possibly corresponds to TRBD1 (7 bases). Germline loops: CDR1 SGHVS, CDR2 FNYEAQ. CDR3 length equals 16 residues. Trimming took off 5 bases at V and 7 bases at J, with 21 bases between the two ends. The CDR3: CASSVTSTGRRNEQFF. Here the CDR3 DNA reads TGTGCCAGCAGCGTTACCTCGACAGGGAGGAGGAATGAGCAGTTCTTC.

The chain uses TRBV28 and TRBJ2-7, with D possibly being TRBD1 (5 bases). Germline CDR1 and CDR2: MDHEN and SYDVKM. This CDR3 has 17 amino acids. The V end lost 3 bases, the J end lost 0 bases, and 18 bases lay between the germline ends. As DNA, the CDR3 is TGTGCCAGCAGTTTTCCAAGCTCACAGGTTAGCTCCTACGAGCAGTACTTC. The encoded protein is CASSFPSSQVSSYEQYF.

The CDR3 DNA is TGCGCCAGCAGCGTGGGACTAGCGGGAGTGGGGGAGCAGTACTTC. Protein sequence: CASSVGLAGVGEQYF. The gene calls are TRBV5-1 and TRBJ2-7, with 14 positions matching TRBD2. Germline values: CDR1 SGHRS, CDR2 YFSETQ. This CDR3 is 15 amino acids long. V dropped 4 bases and J dropped 7; count of bases not matched to a gene: 7.

The chain joins TRBV19 to TRBJ1-4; TRBD1 aligns across 7 bases. The germline gives CDR1 LNHDA, CDR2 SQIVND (reference sequence). CDR3 length equals 15 residues. Trimming at V came to 3 bases and at J to 7 bases, leaving 8 bases not matched to a gene. CDR3 sequence: CASSISGTALEKLFF. CDR3 DNA sequence: TGTGCCAGTAGTATCTCCGGGACAGCCCTTGAAAAACTGTTTTTT. The complete variable domain, with remaining parts taken from reference TRBV19 and TRBJ1-4, reads DGGITQSPKYLFRKEGQNVTLSCEQNLNHDAMYWYRQDPGQGLRLIYYSQIVNDFQKGDIAEGYSVSREKKESFPLTVTSAQKNPTAFYLCASSISGTALEKLFFGSGTQLSVL.

The chain couples TRBV15 to TRBJ1-2; no firm D call. CDR1 is LNHNV and CDR2 is YYDKDF in the germline V gene (reference sequence). The CDR3 loop spans 16 amino acids. V dropped 4 bases and J dropped 4 bases, with 19 bases sitting between them. Here the CDR3 reads CATSKDGGGSSYGYTF. DNA for the CDR3: TGTGCCACCAGCAAAGACGGAGGCGGCAGCTCCTATGGCTACACCTTC.

The chain employs TRBV5-4 and TRBJ1-2; TRBD1 might be the D (6 bases). From germline, CDR1 is SGHNT and CDR2 YYREEE (reference sequence). The CDR3 runs 14 residues. V lost 0 bases and J lost 2, with 8 bases in between. In DNA, the CDR3 is TGTGCCAGCAGCTTGGACAGGGCGAACTATGGCTACACCTTC. It is translated as CASSLDRANYGYTF.

J is TRBJ2-7 and V is TRBV28; 10 bases align to TRBD2. V lost 6 bases and J lost 2; bases outside the gene matches: 7. The germline V gene encodes CDR1 MDHEN and CDR2 SYDVKM. The CDR3 loop spans 15 amino acids. CDR3: CASRLLSGRPYEQYF. DNA of the CDR3: TGTGCCAGCAGACTACTTAGCGGGAGGCCCTACGAGCAGTACTTC.

The chain links TRBV6-1 to TRBJ2-4, with a weak D call TRBD1 (5 bases). The germline V gene has CDR1 MNHNS and CDR2 SASEGT. The CDR3 is made up of 17 amino acids. Trimming stripped 3 bases from V and 0 bases from J, with 15 bases between. The CDR3 is CASSDHRTFLAKNIQYF. CDR3 DNA: TGTGCCAGCAGTGACCACCGGACATTTCTAGCCAAAAACATTCAGTACTTC.

The chain is built from TRBV6-5 and TRBJ1-4; weak D call: TRBD1 (5 bases). The CDR3 runs 14 residues. With 10 bases removed from V and 0 bases from J, the gap between germline ends came to 12 bases. Per the germline V gene, CDR1 is MNHEY and CDR2 is SVGAGI. The CDR3 DNA follows: TGTGCCACCTCGCCGGGGGCAACTAATGAAAAACTGTTTTTT. This gives the protein CATSPGATNEKLFF.

The V and J genes are TRBV9 and TRBJ2-3; 14 nucleotides line up with TRBD2. CDR3 length: 18 amino acids. Losses at the gene ends were 3 bases for V and 6 bases for J; bases not matched to a gene: 12. CDR1 SGDLS and CDR2 YYNGEE come from the germline V gene. The chain's CDR3 is CASSEGPGTSGSGDTQYF. Written as DNA, the CDR3 is TGTGCCAGCAGCGAAGGCCCTGGGACTAGCGGGAGCGGTGATACGCAGTATTTT.

The chain couples TRBV27 to TRBJ2-1; 8 nucleotides align to TRBD1. This CDR3 contains 15 residues. Germline V gene lookup returns CDR1 MNHEY and CDR2 SMNVEV (reference sequence). V gave up 4 bases and J gave up 5 bases; unmatched junction bases: 7. This CDR3 is CASSSPGQVHNEQFF. Written as DNA, the CDR3 is TGTGCCAGCAGTTCGCCGGGACAGGTCCACAATGAGCAGTTCTTC.

The V gene is TRBV10-3, the J gene TRBJ1-1; 8 bases match TRBD1. This CDR3 is 15 amino acids long. CDR1 and CDR2 (germline): ENHRY, SYGVKD. V lost 0 bases and J lost 2; bases outside the gene matches: 2. The CDR3 loop is CAISESGQGNTEAFF. DNA of the CDR3: TGTGCCATCAGTGAGTCCGGACAGGGCAACACTGAAGCTTTCTTT.